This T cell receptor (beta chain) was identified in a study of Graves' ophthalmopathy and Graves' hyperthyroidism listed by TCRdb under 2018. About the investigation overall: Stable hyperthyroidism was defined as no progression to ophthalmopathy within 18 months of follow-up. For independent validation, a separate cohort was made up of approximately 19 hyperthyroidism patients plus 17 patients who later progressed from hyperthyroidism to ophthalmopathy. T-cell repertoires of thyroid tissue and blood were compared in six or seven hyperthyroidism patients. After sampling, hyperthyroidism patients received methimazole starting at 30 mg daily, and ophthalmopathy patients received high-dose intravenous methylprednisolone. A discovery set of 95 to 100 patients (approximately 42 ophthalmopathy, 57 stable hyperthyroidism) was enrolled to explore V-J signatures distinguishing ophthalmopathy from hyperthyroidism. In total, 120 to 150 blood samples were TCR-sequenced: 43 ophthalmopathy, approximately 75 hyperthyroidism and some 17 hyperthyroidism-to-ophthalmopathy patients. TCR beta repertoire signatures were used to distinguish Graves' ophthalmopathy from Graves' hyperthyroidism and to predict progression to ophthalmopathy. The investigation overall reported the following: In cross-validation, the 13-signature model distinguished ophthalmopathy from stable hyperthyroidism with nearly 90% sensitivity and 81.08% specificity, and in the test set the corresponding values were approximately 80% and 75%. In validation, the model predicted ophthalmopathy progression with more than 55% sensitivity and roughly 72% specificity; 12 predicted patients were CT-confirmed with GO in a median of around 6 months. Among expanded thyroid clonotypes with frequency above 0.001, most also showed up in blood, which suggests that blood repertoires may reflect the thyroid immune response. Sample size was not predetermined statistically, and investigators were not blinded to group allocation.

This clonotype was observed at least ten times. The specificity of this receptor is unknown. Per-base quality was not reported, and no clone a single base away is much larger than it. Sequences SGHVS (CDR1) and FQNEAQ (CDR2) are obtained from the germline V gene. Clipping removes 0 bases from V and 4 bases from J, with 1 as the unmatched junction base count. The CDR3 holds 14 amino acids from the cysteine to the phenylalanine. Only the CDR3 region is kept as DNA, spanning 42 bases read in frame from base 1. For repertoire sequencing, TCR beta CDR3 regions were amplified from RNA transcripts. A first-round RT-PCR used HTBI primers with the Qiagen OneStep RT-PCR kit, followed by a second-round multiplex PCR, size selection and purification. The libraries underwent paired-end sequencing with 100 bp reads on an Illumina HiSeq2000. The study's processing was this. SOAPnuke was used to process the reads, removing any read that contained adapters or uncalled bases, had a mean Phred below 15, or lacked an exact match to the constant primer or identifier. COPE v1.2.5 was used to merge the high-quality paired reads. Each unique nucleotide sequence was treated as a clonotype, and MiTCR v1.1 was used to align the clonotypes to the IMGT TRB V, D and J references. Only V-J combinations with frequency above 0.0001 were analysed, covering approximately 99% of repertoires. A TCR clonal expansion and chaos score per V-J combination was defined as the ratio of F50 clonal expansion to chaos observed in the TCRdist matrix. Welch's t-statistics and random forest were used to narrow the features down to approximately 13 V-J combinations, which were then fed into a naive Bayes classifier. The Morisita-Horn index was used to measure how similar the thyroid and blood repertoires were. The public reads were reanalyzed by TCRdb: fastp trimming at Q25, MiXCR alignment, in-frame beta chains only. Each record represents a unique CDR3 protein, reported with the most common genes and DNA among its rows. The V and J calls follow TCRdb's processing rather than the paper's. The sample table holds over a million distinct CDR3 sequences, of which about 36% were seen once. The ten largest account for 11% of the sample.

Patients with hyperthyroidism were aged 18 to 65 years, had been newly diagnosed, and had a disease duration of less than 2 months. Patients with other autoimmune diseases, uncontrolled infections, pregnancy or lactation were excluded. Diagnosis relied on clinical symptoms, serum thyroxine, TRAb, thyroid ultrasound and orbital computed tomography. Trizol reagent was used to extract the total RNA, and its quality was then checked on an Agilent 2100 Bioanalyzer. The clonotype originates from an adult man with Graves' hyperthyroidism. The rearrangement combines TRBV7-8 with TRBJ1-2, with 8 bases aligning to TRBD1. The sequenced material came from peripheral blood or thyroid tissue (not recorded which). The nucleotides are TGTGCCAGCAGCTTAGCTGGACAGGGCTATGGCTACACCTTC. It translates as CASSLAGQGYGYTF.